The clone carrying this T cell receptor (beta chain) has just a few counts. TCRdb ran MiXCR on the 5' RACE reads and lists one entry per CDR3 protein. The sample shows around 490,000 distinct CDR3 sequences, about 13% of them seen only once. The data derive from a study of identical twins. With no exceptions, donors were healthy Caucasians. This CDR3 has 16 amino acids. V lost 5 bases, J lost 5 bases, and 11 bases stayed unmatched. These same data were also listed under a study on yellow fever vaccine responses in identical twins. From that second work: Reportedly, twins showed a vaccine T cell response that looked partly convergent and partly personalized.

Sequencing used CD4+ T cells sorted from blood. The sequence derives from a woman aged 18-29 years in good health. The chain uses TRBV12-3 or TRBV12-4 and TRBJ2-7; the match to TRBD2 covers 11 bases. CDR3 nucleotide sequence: TGTGCCAGCAGTCGTTATCTAGCGGGAGGAAACGACGAGCAGTACTTC. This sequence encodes CASSRYLAGGNDEQYF.